This T cell receptor beta chain emerged from a study of CD4+ T cells in melanoma. General study points: Reportedly, melanoma neoantigen-specific CD4+ T cells showed varied differentiation states. A reported correlation linked neoantigen-specific CD4+ T cells to CD8+, macrophage and B cell function.

Notes on this clone: Its antigen is currently unknown.

The data were produced by immunoSEQ multiplex PCR, yet TCRdb's version contains in-frame clones alone and is incomplete. The repertoire has about 9,900 clones, 69% of them found once; the top ten carry less than 20%. The CDR3 extends over 14 amino acids. The junction had 7 bases not matched to a gene; V was cut back by 6 bases and J by 6 bases. Per germline, CDR1 MNHEY and CDR2 SVGAGI. This chain links TRBV6-5 with TRBJ1-5; 8 bases line up with TRBD1. The sequencing input was peripheral blood. The source of this sequence is a human donor with melanoma. The CDR3, as DNA: TGTGCCAGCAGCGCCGGACAGGGTGGTCAGCCCCAGCATTTT. Protein: CASSAGQGGQPQHF.